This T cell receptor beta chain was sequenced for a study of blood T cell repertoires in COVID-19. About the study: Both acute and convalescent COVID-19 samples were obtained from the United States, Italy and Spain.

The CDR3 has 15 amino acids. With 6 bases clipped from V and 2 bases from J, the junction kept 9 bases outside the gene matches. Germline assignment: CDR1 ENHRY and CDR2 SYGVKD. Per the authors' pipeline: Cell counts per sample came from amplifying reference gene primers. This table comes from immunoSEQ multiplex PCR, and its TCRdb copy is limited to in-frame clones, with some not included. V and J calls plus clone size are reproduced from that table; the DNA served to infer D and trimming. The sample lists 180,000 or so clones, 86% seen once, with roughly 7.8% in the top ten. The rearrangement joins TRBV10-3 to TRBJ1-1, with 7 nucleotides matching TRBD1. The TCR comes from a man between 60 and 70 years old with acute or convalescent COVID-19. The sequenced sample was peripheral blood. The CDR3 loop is CAIRDRDSINTEAFF. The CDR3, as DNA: TGTGCCATCAGAGACCGGGACAGCATAAACACTGAAGCTTTCTTT.